These T cell receptor beta chains were read from a single sample in a study of T cell clonotyping in hematopoietic cell transplantation. TCRdb keeps only in-frame clones here, not all; method: immunoSEQ multiplex PCR. The sample lists some 9,100 clones, roughly four fifths seen once, with about 4.6% in the top ten. Specimen: peripheral blood mononuclear cells, collected 180 days after allogeneic stem cell transplant. The receptors were sampled from a female patient aged 45-60 years who had an allogeneic stem cell transplant from an unrelated donor, so the T cells may come from the graft donor. Some clones in this sample may be carry-over from other donors' samples. The CDR3 runs from the conserved cysteine through the conserved F or W. A D gene is named only where the DNA matches it firmly. Rows may omit the clone size; those that give it use once, few, many or a size class.

j_gene: TRBJ1-6; abundance: NA; d_gene: NA; v_gene: TRBV2; CDR3aa: CASSEGPLQVSPLHF
j_gene: TRBJ1-1; abundance: NA; d_gene: NA; v_gene: TRBV5-1; CDR3aa: CASSLLGSGTEAFF
j_gene: TRBJ2-1; abundance: NA; d_gene: TRBD2; v_gene: TRBV2; CDR3aa: CASSETSIQQFF
j_gene: TRBJ1-1; abundance: NA; d_gene: TRBD1; v_gene: TRBV28; CDR3aa: CASSSPGGLAEAFF
j_gene: TRBJ2-7; abundance: once; d_gene: NA; v_gene: TRBV4-1; CDR3aa: CASSQDSVREQYF
j_gene: TRBJ2-7; abundance: NA; d_gene: NA; v_gene: TRBV30; CDR3aa: CAWNLEANYEQYF
j_gene: TRBJ1-5; abundance: NA; d_gene: NA; v_gene: TRBV6-5; CDR3aa: CASSPTGTMPQHF
j_gene: TRBJ2-7; abundance: few; d_gene: NA; v_gene: TRBV6-5; CDR3aa: CASSTGFNEQYF
j_gene: TRBJ1-2; abundance: NA; d_gene: NA; v_gene: TRBV4-3; CDR3aa: CASSQRLDSQFYGYTF
j_gene: TRBJ1-2; abundance: NA; d_gene: TRBD1; v_gene: TRBV30; CDR3aa: CAWSRSGGWDYGYTF
j_gene: TRBJ2-1; abundance: NA; d_gene: TRBD1; v_gene: TRBV7-9; CDR3aa: CASSARQGTRDHHEQFF
j_gene: TRBJ1-2; abundance: NA; d_gene: TRBD1; v_gene: TRBV6-5; CDR3aa: CASSRDRGPIGYTF
j_gene: NA; abundance: NA; d_gene: TRBD2; v_gene: TRBV28; CDR3aa: CASSSVALGGRHEQYF
j_gene: TRBJ2-3; abundance: NA; d_gene: TRBD2; v_gene: TRBV5-1; CDR3aa: CASSHRSGRAGDTQYF
j_gene: TRBJ2-7; abundance: NA; d_gene: TRBD1; v_gene: TRBV30; CDR3aa: CAWSVRGTDSYEQYF
j_gene: TRBJ2-5; abundance: NA; d_gene: NA; v_gene: TRBV27; CDR3aa: CASRRDSQETQYF
j_gene: TRBJ1-2; abundance: NA; d_gene: NA; v_gene: TRBV6-5; CDR3aa: CASRSGTFGSGYTF
j_gene: TRBJ2-3; abundance: NA; d_gene: NA; v_gene: TRBV19; CDR3aa: CASSIGNRADTQYF
j_gene: TRBJ2-7; abundance: NA; d_gene: TRBD2; v_gene: TRBV7-9; CDR3aa: CASSSGTSRYEQYF
j_gene: TRBJ1-2; abundance: NA; d_gene: NA; v_gene: TRBV25-1; CDR3aa: CASTQGASYGYTF